The 26 T cell receptor beta chains reported below all come from one sample, sequenced in a study of blood T cells in healthy people across ages. Sample-barcoded 5' priming and a J-beta primer mix drove a second PCR of roughly 7 to 11 cycles. TCRdb redid the calling of the 5' RACE reads with MiXCR, one entry per CDR3 protein. The sample yields fewer than 900,000 distinct CDR3 sequences, 49% seen once. Input material: blood. The receptors come from an older woman in good health.

In regard to this clonotype: This may come from a read error, since a much larger clone is one base off. This chain uses TRBV2 with TRBJ2-5; D unresolved. The J call may be faulty, since TRBJ2-7 better matches the DNA end. The CDR3 is 12 amino acids. Germline assignment: CDR1 SNHLY and CDR2 FYNNEI. CDR3 DNA: TGTGCCAGCAGTGAAGCGAGGCGCGAGCAGTACTTC. As protein: CASSEARREQYF.

The table lists this clonotype with a few counts. The chain joins TRBV20-1 to TRBJ2-3; 15 bases align to TRBD2. J gave up 0 bases and V 6 bases, and 7 bases lay outside the gene matches. This CDR3 is built from 17 residues. In germline, CDR1 is DFQATT, CDR2 SNEGSKA (reference sequence). The DNA for the CDR3 is TGCAGTGCCGAGGGACTAGCGGGAGGCCGGAGCACAGATACGCAGTATTTT. Translation gives CSAEGLAGGRSTDTQYF.

The chain joins TRBV28 to TRBJ1-2, with D tentatively TRBD1 (5 bases). Trimming stripped 2 bases from V and 4 bases from J, with 17 bases between. The germline V gene has CDR1 MDHEN and CDR2 SYDVKM. The CDR3 runs 16 residues. The CDR3, as DNA: TGTGCCAGCAGTTTAGGGAGTCAGGTTGGGGGCTATGGCTACACCTTC. It encodes CASSLGSQVGGYGYTF.

This chain joins TRBV5-1 and TRBJ2-7; 10 bases align to TRBD1. Germline lookup yields CDR1 SGHRS and CDR2 YFSETQ. CDR3 size: 16 residues. Germline trimming cut 3 bases from V and 0 bases from J; bases unmatched to any gene: 6. The chain's CDR3 is CASSWPDRGSSYEQYF. In nucleotides, the CDR3 is TGCGCCAGCAGCTGGCCGGACAGGGGGAGCTCCTACGAGCAGTACTTC. The variable domain in full, completed from reference TRBV5-1 and TRBJ2-7, reads KAGVTQTPRYLIKTRGQQVTLSCSPISGHRSVSWYQQTPGQGLQFLFEYFSETQRNKGNFPGRFSGRQFSNSRSEMNVSTLELGDSALYLCASSWPDRGSSYEQYFGPGTRLTVT.

To note about this clonotype: A junction end diverges from the germline sequence, so it may reflect a read error. The V gene is TRBV5-1, the J gene TRBJ2-2; D remains unclear. The length of the CDR3 is 15 residues. The germline CDR1 and CDR2 sequences are SGHRS and YFSETQ. The CDR3 coding sequence is TGTGCCAGCAGCTTAGCTGGGCTGAACACCGGGGAGCTGTTTTTT. It is translated as CASSLAGLNTGELFF.

This clonotype was detected ten times or more. A much larger clone differs from this one at a single base, so this may be a read error. The chain links TRBV7-2 to TRBJ2-7, with TRBD1 identical over 11 bases. The germline V gene has CDR1 SGHTA and CDR2 FQGNSA. The CDR3 length is 15 residues. The ends lost 4 bases at V and 3 bases at J; junction bases unmatched: 5. CDR3 in amino acids: CASSWGTGGDYEQYF. The CDR3 DNA is TGTGCCAGCAGCTGGGGGACAGGGGGGGACTACGAGCAGTACTTC.

V gene TRBV5-5 combines with J gene TRBJ1-5; no reliable D call. CDR3 length equals 15 residues. Per germline, CDR1 SGHKS and CDR2 YYEKEE (reference sequence). Trimming pared 0 bases from V and 6 bases from J, leaving 13 bases between. CDR3 DNA: TGTGCCAGCAGCTTGGCCAGTATAGTAGGTCAGCCCCAGCATTTT. The encoded protein is CASSLASIVGQPQHF.

V gene TRBV2 combines with J gene TRBJ1-1, with 7 bases that match TRBD1. This CDR3 is built from 15 residues. CDR1 and CDR2 from the germline V gene are SNHLY and FYNNEI. J was trimmed by 1 base and V by 6 bases; bases with no gene match: 8. CDR3 bases: TGTGCCAGCAGGACCACACAGGGGAAGAACACTGAAGCTTTCTTT. Translated, it gives CASRTTQGKNTEAFF.

The chain combines TRBV20-1 with TRBJ2-1; D unclear. This CDR3 region has 15 residues. Trimming took off 1 base at V and 6 bases at J, with 16 bases between the two ends. Per germline, CDR1 DFQATT and CDR2 SNEGSKA (reference sequence). This CDR3 reads CSARGGSVRRNEQFF. Written as DNA, the CDR3 is TGCAGTGCTAGAGGAGGATCCGTACGGCGCAATGAGCAGTTCTTC.

This CDR3 reads CASIARTGGGNEQFF. The CDR3 nucleotides are TGTGCCTCCATAGCACGGACAGGGGGTGGGAATGAGCAGTTCTTC. The rearrangement links TRBV6-6 to TRBJ2-1; 10 positions match TRBD1. Germline CDR1 is MNHNY and CDR2 is SVGAGI (reference sequence). The CDR3 extends over 15 amino acids. The V and J ends lost 11 bases and 7 bases, in that order; junction bases with no gene match: 14.

This chain joins TRBV7-3 and TRBJ1-2; tentative D call: TRBD1 (6 bases). Germline V gives CDR1 SGHTA, CDR2 FQGTGA. There are 15 residues in the CDR3. Trimming left V 5 bases short and J 5 bases short, with 18 bases between. For the CDR3, the DNA is TGTGCCAGCAGCCTACAAACAGGGAGCCGTTATGGCTACACCTTC. Translation: CASSLQTGSRYGYTF.

This clonotype was found a few times. The V gene is TRBV7-8, the J gene TRBJ2-3; D may be TRBD1 or TRBD2 (5 bases each). Germline CDR1 is SGHVS and CDR2 is FQNEAQ. The V and J ends lost 2 bases and 6 bases respectively, with 15 bases between them. The CDR3 covers 15 residues. CDR3 sequence (DNA): TGTGCCAGCAGCTTATCCCAGGGTTCGGGGGATACGCAGTATTTT. Protein: CASSLSQGSGDTQYF.

J is TRBJ2-1 and V is TRBV7-2, with a tentative D call TRBD2 (5 bases). The ends were cut back, 5 bases at V and 10 bases at J, with 12 bases in the middle. Per the germline V gene, CDR1 is SGHTA and CDR2 is FQGNSA. The CDR3 has 12 amino acids. This chain's CDR3 is CASSIPGTEQFF. CDR3 DNA: TGTGCCAGCAGCATACCGGGAACAGAGCAGTTCTTC. The variable domain in full, completed from reference TRBV7-2 and TRBJ2-1, reads GAGVSQSPSNKVTEKGKDVELRCDPISGHTALYWYRQSLGQGLEFLIYFQGNSAPDKSGLPSDRFSAERTGGSVSTLTIQRTQQEDSAVYLCASSIPGTEQFFGPGTRLTVL.

The chain couples TRBV7-9 to TRBJ1-4; 7 nucleotides align to TRBD1. V shed 5 bases, J shed 0 bases, and the junction held 9 bases outside the gene matches. CDR3 length equals 17 residues. Germline loops: CDR1 SEHNR, CDR2 FQNEAQ (reference sequence). DNA for the CDR3: TGTGCCAGCAGCCTGGGACAGAGGCCTGCAACTAATGAAAAACTGTTTTTT. Its protein is CASSLGQRPATNEKLFF.

This clonotype showed up just a few times. The rearrangement joins TRBV20-1 to TRBJ2-4; D may be TRBD2 (5 bases). CDR1 and CDR2 (germline): DFQATT, SNEGSKA (reference sequence). The V gene lost 6 bases and the J gene lost 0 bases, with 24 bases spanning the gap. The CDR3 spans 18 residues. CDR3 DNA: TGCAGTGCGGACTCCAGTGTTTCCTTGGGGAGAGCCAAAAACATTCAGTACTTC. Translating it yields CSADSSVSLGRAKNIQYF.

The chain has TRBV11-1 and TRBJ1-1; 8 nucleotides match TRBD1. The V segment lost 2 bases and the J segment 7 bases; nucleotides outside the gene matches: 6. The CDR3 sequence is 14 residues long. Germline V gives CDR1 SGHAT, CDR2 FQDESV (reference sequence). The chain's CDR3 is CASSLQTGGIEAFF. The CDR3 DNA reads as TGTGCCAGCAGCTTACAAACAGGGGGAATTGAAGCTTTCTTT.

The J gene is TRBJ2-1, the V gene TRBV24-1; D ambiguous. Trimming left V 5 bases short and J 0 bases short, with 7 bases between. CDR1 is KGHDR and CDR2 is SFDVKD in the germline V gene. The CDR3 loop spans 14 amino acids. In nucleotides, the CDR3 is TGTGCCACCAGTGGGCCAAGCTCCTACAATGAGCAGTTCTTC. It is translated as CATSGPSSYNEQFF.

This chain uses TRBV7-9 with TRBJ2-1; D could derive from TRBD1 or TRBD2 (7 bases each). Germline V gene lookup returns CDR1 SEHNR and CDR2 FQNEAQ (reference sequence). The CDR3 extends over 15 amino acids. Trimming removed 2 bases at V and 8 bases at J, with 16 bases between. CDR3 in amino acids: CASSLPGGGADEQFF. CDR3 in DNA: TGTGCCAGCAGCTTACCAGGGGGGGGTGCGGATGAGCAGTTCTTC.

To note about this clonotype: The junction shows a germline mismatch at one end, possibly a read error. This chain uses TRBV5-5 with TRBJ2-4; 7 nucleotides align to TRBD1. The CDR3 sequence is 14 residues long. CDR1 is SGHKS, CDR2 YYEKEE, per germline (reference sequence). CDR3 sequence: CASRSGTVLYEQYF. In DNA form, the CDR3 reads TGTGCCAGCAGGTCCGGGACAGTCTTGTACGAGCAGTACTTT.

CDR3: CASSPNRGKSFEAFF. The CDR3 DNA sequence: TGTGCCAGCAGCCCCAACAGGGGAAAGAGCTTTGAAGCTTTCTTT. The chain is built from TRBV3-1 and TRBJ1-1, with TRBD1 matching 7 bases. The germline CDR1 and CDR2 sequences are LGHDT and YNNKEL (reference sequence). This CDR3 spans 15 amino acids. Losses at the gene ends were 4 bases for V and 7 bases for J; bases not matched to a gene: 12.

The chain is built from TRBV3-1 and TRBJ2-7; 8 nucleotides align to TRBD1. The end of the DNA aligns better with TRBJ2-5, so the J call may be wrong. Per germline, CDR1 LGHDT and CDR2 YNNKEL (reference sequence). The CDR3 runs 14 residues. This chain's CDR3 is CASSPRQGTETQYF. The CDR3 DNA follows: TGTGCCAGCAGCCCCCGACAGGGGACAGAGACCCAGTACTTC.

The CDR3: CASAGGATEAFF. The CDR3 DNA reads as TGTGCCAGCGCGGGGGGAGCTACTGAAGCTTTCTTT. This chain connects TRBV2 to TRBJ1-1, with a weak D call TRBD1 (5 bases). CDR3 length: 12 amino acids. Germline V lookup: CDR1 SNHLY, CDR2 FYNNEI. Trimming cost V 8 bases and J 5 bases, with 12 bases left between them. Together with reference TRBV2 and TRBJ1-1, the CDR3 gives the full variable domain: EPEVTQTPSHQVTQMGQEVILRCVPISNHLYFYWYRQILGQKVEFLVSFYNNEISEKSEIFDDQFSVERPDGSNFTLKIRSTKLEDSAMYFCASAGGATEAFFGQGTRLTVV.

The sample holds a few counts of this clonotype. The V and J genes are TRBV20-1 and TRBJ2-1; D might be TRBD2 (5 bases). V lost 0 bases and J lost 2, with 14 bases in between. CDR3 size: 16 residues. Germline loops: CDR1 DFQATT, CDR2 SNEGSKA (reference sequence). CDR3 DNA sequence: TGCAGTGCTAGAGATATTAGCGATAACCCCTACAATGAGCAGTTCTTC. This codes for CSARDISDNPYNEQFF.

V and J are TRBV15 and TRBJ2-3; D is perhaps TRBD1 or TRBD2 (5 bases each). The CDR3 contains 11 residues. V was cut by 8 bases and J by 6 bases, with 9 bases left in between. Germline CDR1 reads LNHNV; CDR2 reads YYDKDF (reference sequence). As DNA, the CDR3 is TGTGCCACCGGGACGAGGGATACGCAGTATTTT. Protein: CATGTRDTQYF.

The genes are TRBV6-2 or TRBV6-3 and TRBJ2-1; D is undetermined. The CDR3 has 13 residues. Trimming cost V 4 bases and J 7 bases, with 11 bases left between them. Germline V gene data show CDR1 as MNHEY and CDR2 as SVGEGT. CDR3 DNA sequence: TGTGCCAGCAGTTCACCCAATAGTAATGAGCAGTTCTTC. It codes for CASSSPNSNEQFF.

The CDR3 sequence: CASSQEQGVISYNEQFF. CDR3 coding DNA: TGCGCCAGCAGCCAAGAACAGGGGGTTATCTCCTACAATGAGCAGTTCTTC. The rearrangement joins TRBV4-1 to TRBJ2-1; 8 nucleotides align to TRBD1. This CDR3 spans 17 amino acids. Germline V gene data show CDR1 as MGHRA and CDR2 as YSYEKL. The V gene end was trimmed by 0 bases and the J gene end by 0 bases; junction bases not matched to a gene: 4.